This passage covers 28 T cell receptor beta chains from one sample sequenced in a study of blood T cell repertoires in COVID-19 (dated by TCRdb to the early 2020s). The library relied on the immunoSEQ multiplex PCR assay. The table comes from immuneACCESS by way of TCRdb, which keeps in-frame sequences with V and J called. Part of the clones is missing from these tables; in studies checked, under half for an unresolved V gene and the rest for unknown reasons. The sample contains a few hundred thousand clones, approximately 84% of them found a single time. The top ten hold just under 3% of the sample. Sequences were obtained from PBMCs or T cells enriched from blood (not recorded which). The origin of the receptors is a woman in her twenties or thirties who had recovered from COVID-19.

In the case of this clone: The junction departs from germline at one end; a sequencing error may be responsible. This chain links TRBV7-7 with TRBJ2-7; TRBD1 is a possible D gene (6 bases). Germline assignment: CDR1 SSHAT and CDR2 FNYEAQ (reference sequence). This CDR3 contains 15 residues. The CDR3 region has the DNA TGTGCTAGCAGCCCCTCCGTAGACAGGAGGTACGAGCAGTACTTC. Protein product: CASSPSVDRRYEQYF.

J is TRBJ2-7 and V is TRBV5-4, with 14 bases matching TRBD2. CDR3 length: 16 amino acids. V lost 4 bases and J lost 3; bases outside the gene matches: 6. From germline, CDR1 is SGHNT and CDR2 YYREEE (reference sequence). CDR3 bases: TGTGCCAGCAGCCCCGGGACTAGCGGGAGAGACTACGAGCAGTACTTC. It is translated as CASSPGTSGRDYEQYF.

This clone has a single count. This chain joins TRBV28 and TRBJ2-7; 9 positions match TRBD2. The CDR3 runs to 15 residues. V was clipped by 8 bases and J by 2 bases; unmatched bases: 10. Germline V lookup: CDR1 MDHEN, CDR2 SYDVKM. The DNA of the CDR3 is TGTGCCAGCGGAAATAGCGGGAGACCCGCCTACGAGCAGTACTTC. It translates to CASGNSGRPAYEQYF.

This clone was picked up a small number of times. The chain has TRBV7-8 and TRBJ2-5, with 9 bases that match TRBD1. This CDR3 region has 16 residues. In germline, CDR1 is SGHVS, CDR2 FQNEAQ. The J segment lost 1 base and the V segment lost 5 bases, leaving 8 bases of the junction unmatched. For the CDR3, the DNA is TGTGCCAGCAGCCGACGGCCGGGACAGGGCCAAGAGACCCAGTACTTC. Its protein product is CASSRRPGQGQETQYF.

The chain couples TRBV2 to TRBJ1-1; 7 bases are a match to TRBD1. The V gene's germline CDR1 is SNHLY and CDR2 FYNNEI. This CDR3 region has 15 residues. After removal of 3 bases from V and 7 bases from J, the junction contained 11 bases not matched to a gene. CDR3: CASSEIQGEAGEAFF. CDR3 sequence (DNA): TGTGCCAGCAGTGAGATTCAGGGGGAGGCGGGTGAAGCTTTCTTT.

This clone was seen only a few times. V usage is TRBV12-5 and J usage is TRBJ1-5, with D possibly TRBD1 on 5 matching bases. CDR1 LGHNT and CDR2 FRNRAP come from the germline V gene. This CDR3 has 18 residues. Between the trimmed V and J ends, which lost 0 bases and 4 bases, there was a span of 19 bases. DNA for the CDR3: TGTGCTAGTGGTTTGGTACACGCGGGGGGAGCAGGGAATCAGCCCCAGCATTTT. Translation: CASGLVHAGGAGNQPQHF.

This chain joins TRBV25-1 and TRBJ1-4; D gene unclear. V lost 1 base to trimming and J lost 8 bases, with 8 bases between them. This CDR3 region has 13 residues. Per the germline V gene, CDR1 is MGHDK and CDR2 is SYGVNS. The CDR3: CASSESHREKLFF. The CDR3 DNA follows: TGTGCCAGCAGTGAATCCCACCGGGAAAAACTGTTTTTT. Full variable domain (outside the CDR3, taken from reference TRBV25-1 and TRBJ1-4): EADIYQTPRYLVIGTGKKITLECSQTMGHDKMYWYQQDPGMELHLIHYSYGVNSTEKGDLSSESTVSRIRTEHFPLTLESARPSHTSQYLCASSESHREKLFFGSGTQLSVL.

This clone was recorded only once. This chain links TRBV11-2 with TRBJ2-1; 8 positions agree with TRBD2. This CDR3 has 13 residues. Trimming took 3 bases from V and 15 from J; bases not matched to a gene: 10. Germline CDR1 SGHAT, CDR2 FQNNGV. The CDR3 sequence is CASSFSGEALGFF. The CDR3 DNA is TGTGCCAGCAGCTTTAGCGGGGAGGCCTTGGGGTTCTTC.

The chain recombines TRBV5-8 with TRBJ2-7; 10 bases are a match to TRBD1. CDR3 length: 15 amino acids. The junction had 11 bases not matched to a gene; V was cut back by 4 bases and J by 7 bases. The germline gives CDR1 SGHTS, CDR2 YDEGEE. The CDR3 reads CASSRGTGEVSEQYF. The DNA for the CDR3 is TGTGCCAGCAGCCGAGGGACAGGGGAGGTTAGTGAGCAGTACTTC.

The chain has TRBV7-9 and TRBJ1-1; D is possibly TRBD1 (6 bases). Deletions cut 5 bases from V and 6 bases from J, with 7 bases between. The CDR3 spans 11 residues. Germline CDR1 and CDR2: SEHNR and FQNEAQ (reference sequence). The CDR3 DNA reads TGTGCCAGCAGCCGACAGGCTGAAGCTTTCTTT. Protein sequence: CASSRQAEAFF.

This clone has a single count. The chain employs TRBV29-1 and TRBJ1-4, with unresolved D. V was pared by 7 bases and J by 3 bases, with 12 bases between. Germline assignment: CDR1 SQVTM and CDR2 ANQGSEA. The CDR3 totals 13 residues. The CDR3 region is CSGLSSANEKLFF. The CDR3 DNA sequence: TGCAGCGGCCTAAGTTCGGCTAATGAAAAACTGTTTTTT.

CDR3 DNA sequence: TGCGCCAGCAGCCTCAGCGGGGAAGCCTACGAGCAGTACTTC. Protein: CASSLSGEAYEQYF. The chain joins TRBV5-1 to TRBJ2-7; 7 bases agree with TRBD2. V lost 4 bases, J lost 2 bases, and 6 bases stayed unmatched. CDR1 is SGHRS, CDR2 YFSETQ, per germline. The CDR3 loop spans 14 amino acids.

Written as DNA, the CDR3 is TGCGCCAGCAGCTTCCGGGGAGGTAACTATGGCTACACCTTC. The encoded protein is CASSFRGGNYGYTF. The V and J genes are TRBV5-1 and TRBJ1-2; no definite D call. The germline CDR1 and CDR2 sequences are SGHRS and YFSETQ. The CDR3 extends over 14 amino acids. V lost 2 bases to trimming and J lost 1 base, with 9 bases between them.

The genes are TRBV5-1 and TRBJ1-2; TRBD1 agrees at 10 bases. Germline CDR1 reads SGHRS; CDR2 reads YFSETQ. The CDR3 runs to 15 residues. With V trimmed by 0 bases and J by 5 bases, 4 bases remained unmatched. Here the CDR3 DNA reads TGCGCCAGCAGCTTGGGACAGGGGGCTTGGTATGGCTACACCTTC. It translates to CASSLGQGAWYGYTF.

V gene TRBV28 combines with J gene TRBJ1-1; D is uncertain. The ends were cut back, 1 base at V and 5 bases at J, with 8 bases in the middle. This CDR3 has 13 residues. Germline V lookup: CDR1 MDHEN, CDR2 SYDVKM. The CDR3 here is CASSLSGYTEAFF. In DNA, the CDR3 is TGTGCCAGCAGTTTATCAGGTTATACTGAAGCTTTCTTT.

This chain joins TRBV7-9 and TRBJ2-7; TRBD2 is a possible D gene (6 bases). The V end was cut by 5 bases, the J end by 0 bases, with 17 bases between. The germline CDR1 and CDR2 sequences are SEHNR and FQNEAQ (reference sequence). The CDR3 covers 16 residues. In DNA, the CDR3 is TGTGCCAGCAGCCCGGGAGAGGGGACGAGCTCCTACGAGCAGTACTTC. Its translation is CASSPGEGTSSYEQYF.

V is TRBV24-1 and J is TRBJ2-1; D may be TRBD2 (6 bases). CDR3 length: 17 residues. V was cut by 4 bases and J by 5 bases, with 20 bases left in between. Germline loops: CDR1 KGHDR, CDR2 SFDVKD. CDR3 sequence reads: CATSDPSSDESHNEQFF. CDR3 DNA sequence: TGTGCCACCAGTGACCCTTCTAGCGACGAGAGCCACAATGAGCAGTTCTTC.

The chain carries TRBV5-4 and TRBJ2-5, with D possibly matching TRBD1 (6 bases). Trimming took 9 bases from V and 2 from J, leaving 26 bases between them. The CDR3 is 17 amino acids. Per the germline V gene, CDR1 is SGHNT and CDR2 is YYREEE (reference sequence). In DNA, the CDR3 is TGTGCCACCCTAACTTTCGAGGGGGAGAAACTACAAGAGACCCAGTACTTC. Protein product: CATLTFEGEKLQETQYF.

The rearrangement joins TRBV7-9 to TRBJ2-3; TRBD1 matches 9 bases. The length of the CDR3 is 18 residues. CDR1 and CDR2 from the germline V gene are SEHNR and FQNEAQ (reference sequence). J lost 1 base, V lost 5 bases, and 13 bases had no gene match. CDR3 sequence reads: CASSPRGQGGGGTDTQYF. CDR3 nucleotides: TGTGCCAGCAGCCCTAGGGGACAGGGCGGTGGTGGCACAGATACGCAGTATTTT.

The chain joins TRBV27 to TRBJ1-5; 8 bases align to TRBD1. Per germline, CDR1 MNHEY and CDR2 SMNVEV (reference sequence). The ends lost 3 bases at V and 6 bases at J; junction bases unmatched: 7. The CDR3 has 15 residues. Written as DNA, the CDR3 is TGTGCCAGCAGTTTTGGACAGGGTATAGGTCAGCCCCAGCATTTT. Its translation is CASSFGQGIGQPQHF.

The V and J genes are TRBV29-1 and TRBJ1-6; 9 bases are a match to TRBD1. The germline CDR1 and CDR2 sequences are SQVTM and ANQGSEA. The CDR3 sequence is 13 residues long. V was pared by 6 bases and J by 10 bases, with 7 bases of the junction left unmatched. The DNA of the CDR3 is TGCAGCGTCTCCACAGGGGGCAAATCACCCCTCCACTTT. Encoded protein: CSVSTGGKSPLHF.

The chain recombines TRBV19 with TRBJ1-1; D possibly corresponds to TRBD1 (5 bases). In germline, CDR1 is LNHDA, CDR2 SQIVND (reference sequence). This CDR3 contains 14 residues. With 3 bases removed from V and 6 bases from J, the gap between germline ends came to 14 bases. The CDR3 protein is CASSISRDSSEAFF. Here the CDR3 DNA reads TGTGCCAGTAGTATTAGCAGGGATAGTTCTGAAGCTTTCTTT. Supplemented by reference TRBV19 and TRBJ1-1, the full variable domain reads DGGITQSPKYLFRKEGQNVTLSCEQNLNHDAMYWYRQDPGQGLRLIYYSQIVNDFQKGDIAEGYSVSREKKESFPLTVTSAQKNPTAFYLCASSISRDSSEAFFGQGTRLTVV.

The V and J genes are TRBV7-8 and TRBJ2-5, with TRBD1 as a possible D gene (6 bases). Germline V gene sequence: CDR1 SGHVS, CDR2 FQNEAQ. V was pared by 5 bases and J by 5 bases, with 21 bases between. The CDR3 runs to 16 residues. CDR3: CASSHAQGEIRETQYF. The CDR3 region has the DNA TGTGCCAGCAGCCACGCACAGGGCGAGATTAGGGAGACCCAGTACTTC.

The chain uses TRBV28 and TRBJ1-6, with a tentative D call TRBD1 (6 bases). The length of the CDR3 is 16 residues. The V gene lost 5 bases and the J gene lost 2 bases, with 13 bases spanning the gap. The germline gives CDR1 MDHEN, CDR2 SYDVKM. The CDR3 DNA reads TGTGCCAGCAGTAAATCAGGGGACGCCTATAATTCACCCCTCCACTTT. This gives the protein CASSKSGDAYNSPLHF.

The chain uses TRBV6-1 and TRBJ2-3, with TRBD2 matching over 10 bases. Losses at the gene ends were 1 base for V and 5 bases for J; bases not matched to a gene: 6. Germline-derived CDR1 and CDR2 are MNHNS and SASEGT. This CDR3 region has 16 residues. CDR3 nucleotide sequence: TGTGCCAGCAGTGAAGAGAGGGAGCGGGAGGGAGATACGCAGTATTTT. Its translation: CASSEEREREGDTQYF.

The chain uses TRBV2 and TRBJ2-7; D unresolved. The CDR3 spans 14 residues. CDR1 is SNHLY, CDR2 FYNNEI, per germline. Trimming took off 2 bases at V and 0 bases at J, with 8 bases between the two ends. The CDR3: CASSERSRSYEQYF. The CDR3 DNA follows: TGTGCCAGCAGTGAACGGTCCCGCTCCTACGAGCAGTACTTC.

The V gene is TRBV27, the J gene TRBJ2-5; weak D call: TRBD1 (5 bases). This CDR3 contains 18 residues. CDR1 is MNHEY and CDR2 is SMNVEV in the germline V gene (reference sequence). V was pared by 6 bases and J by 1 base, with 24 bases between. The CDR3 loop reads CASRHLGVTGSTQETQYF. The CDR3, as DNA: TGTGCCAGCAGACATTTAGGGGTTACAGGTAGTACCCAAGAGACCCAGTACTTC.

The CDR3 nucleotides are TGTGCCAGCAGTACTGGAGGAGGTGGCTACACCTTC. As protein: CASSTGGGGYTF. The chain links TRBV5-6 to TRBJ1-2; D ambiguous. Germline lookup yields CDR1 SGHDT and CDR2 YYEEEE. Trimming stripped 5 bases from V and 7 bases from J, with 12 bases between. The CDR3 is 12 residues long.